This T cell receptor (beta chain) was retrieved from a study of T cells in Graves' hyperthyroidism and ophthalmopathy. Regions amplified from RNA transcripts were the TCR beta CDR3 regions. The HTBI primer set served for first-round RT-PCR of the TCR CDR3. MiXCR, applied by TCRdb to the multiplex PCR reads, yields one record per CDR3 protein. The sample includes around 540,000 distinct CDR3 sequences, about 43% of them seen just once. Germline V gene data show CDR1 as MGHDK and CDR2 as SYGVNS. With V trimmed by 2 bases and J by 5 bases, 10 bases remained unmatched. This CDR3 spans 16 amino acids. Patients having uncontrolled infection, another autoimmune disease, pregnancy or lactation were not included.

The chain carries TRBV25-1 and TRBJ2-5; 8 bases line up with TRBD2. The sample taken for sequencing was peripheral blood or thyroid tissue (not recorded which). This TCR was sampled from a woman aged 18-35 years with Graves' hyperthyroidism. The CDR3 DNA reads as TGTGCCAGCAGTGAAAAACAGGGCGGGGGGCTTGAGACCCAGTACTTC. Encoded protein: CASSEKQGGGLETQYF.